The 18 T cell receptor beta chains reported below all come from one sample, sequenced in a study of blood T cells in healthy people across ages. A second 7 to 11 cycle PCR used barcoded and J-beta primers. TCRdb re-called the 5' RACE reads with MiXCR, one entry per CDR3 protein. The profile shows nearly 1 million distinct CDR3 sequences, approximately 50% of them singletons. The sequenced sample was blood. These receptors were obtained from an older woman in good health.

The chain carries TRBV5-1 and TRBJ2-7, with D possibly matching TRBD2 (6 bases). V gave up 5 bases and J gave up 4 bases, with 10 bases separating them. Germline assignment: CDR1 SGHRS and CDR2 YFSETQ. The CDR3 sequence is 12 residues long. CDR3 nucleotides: TGCGCCAGCAGTTCTAGCGAGTACGAGCAGTACTTC. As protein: CASSSSEYEQYF.

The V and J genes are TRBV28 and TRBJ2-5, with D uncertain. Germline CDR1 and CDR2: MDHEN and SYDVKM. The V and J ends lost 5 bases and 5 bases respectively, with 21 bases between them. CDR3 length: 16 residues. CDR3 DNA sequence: TGTGCCAGCAGTGCCCCCATTCGGGCGCCCTGGGAGACCCAGTACTTC. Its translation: CASSAPIRAPWETQYF.

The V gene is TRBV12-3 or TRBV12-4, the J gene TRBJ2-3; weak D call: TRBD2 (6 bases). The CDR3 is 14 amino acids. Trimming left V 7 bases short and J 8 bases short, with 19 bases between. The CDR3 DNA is TGTGCCAGCACTTACTCGACTAGTACATTTACGCAGTATTTT. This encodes CASTYSTSTFTQYF.

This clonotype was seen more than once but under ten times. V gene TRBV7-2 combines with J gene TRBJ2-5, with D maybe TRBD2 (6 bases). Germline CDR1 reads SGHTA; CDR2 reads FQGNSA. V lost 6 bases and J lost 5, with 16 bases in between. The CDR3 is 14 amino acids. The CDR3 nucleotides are TGTGCCAGCAGACGGGACTCCCCTTGGGAGACCCAGTACTTC. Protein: CASRRDSPWETQYF.

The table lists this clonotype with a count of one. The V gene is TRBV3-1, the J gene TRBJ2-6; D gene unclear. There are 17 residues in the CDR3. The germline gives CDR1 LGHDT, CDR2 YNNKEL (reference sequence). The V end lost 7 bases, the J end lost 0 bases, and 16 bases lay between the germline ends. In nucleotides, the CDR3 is TGTGCCAGCAAAAATAGACACTCGAGCTCTGGGGCCAACGTCCTGACTTTC. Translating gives CASKNRHSSSGANVLTF.

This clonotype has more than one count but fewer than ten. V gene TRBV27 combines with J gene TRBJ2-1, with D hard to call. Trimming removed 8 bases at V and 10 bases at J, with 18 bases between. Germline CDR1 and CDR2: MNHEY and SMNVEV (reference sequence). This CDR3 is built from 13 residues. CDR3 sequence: CASSPRAFGEQFF. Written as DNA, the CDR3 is TGTGCCAGCTCACCCCGGGCCTTCGGGGAGCAGTTCTTC.

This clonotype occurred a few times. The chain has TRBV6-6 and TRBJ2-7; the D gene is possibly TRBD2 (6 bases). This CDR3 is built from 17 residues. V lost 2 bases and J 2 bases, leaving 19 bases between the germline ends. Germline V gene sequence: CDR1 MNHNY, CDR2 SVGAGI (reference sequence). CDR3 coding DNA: TGTGCCAGCAGTTACCCCCAGGAGGGATCTTTTACCTACGAGCAGTACTTC. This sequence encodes CASSYPQEGSFTYEQYF.

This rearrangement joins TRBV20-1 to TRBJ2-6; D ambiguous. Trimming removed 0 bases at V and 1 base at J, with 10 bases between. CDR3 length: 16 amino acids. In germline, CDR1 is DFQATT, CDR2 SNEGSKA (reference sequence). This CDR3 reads CSARDHVGSGANVLTF. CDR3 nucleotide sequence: TGCAGTGCTAGAGATCATGTGGGGTCTGGGGCCAACGTCCTGACTTTC.

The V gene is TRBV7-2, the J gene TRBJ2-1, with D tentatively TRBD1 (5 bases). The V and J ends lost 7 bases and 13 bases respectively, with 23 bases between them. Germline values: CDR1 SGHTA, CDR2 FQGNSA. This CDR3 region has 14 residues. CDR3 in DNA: TGTGCCAGCAAGACAGTTCTAATGGCGGAGACCCAGTTCTTC. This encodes CASKTVLMAETQFF. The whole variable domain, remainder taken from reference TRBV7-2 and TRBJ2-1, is GAGVSQSPSNKVTEKGKDVELRCDPISGHTALYWYRQSLGQGLEFLIYFQGNSAPDKSGLPSDRFSAERTGGSVSTLTIQRTQQEDSAVYLCASKTVLMAETQFFGPGTRLTVL.

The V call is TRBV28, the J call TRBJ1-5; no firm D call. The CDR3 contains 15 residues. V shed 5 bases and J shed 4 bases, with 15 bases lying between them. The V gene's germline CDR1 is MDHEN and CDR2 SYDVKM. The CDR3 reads CASSNGRTENQPQHF. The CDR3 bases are TGTGCCAGCAGTAACGGAAGAACGGAAAATCAGCCCCAGCATTTT.

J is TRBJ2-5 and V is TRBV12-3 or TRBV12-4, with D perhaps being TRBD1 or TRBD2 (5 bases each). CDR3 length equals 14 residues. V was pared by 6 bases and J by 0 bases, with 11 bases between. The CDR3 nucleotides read TGTGCCAGCAGGCCGGGACGAAACCAAGAGACCCAGTACTTC. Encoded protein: CASRPGRNQETQYF.

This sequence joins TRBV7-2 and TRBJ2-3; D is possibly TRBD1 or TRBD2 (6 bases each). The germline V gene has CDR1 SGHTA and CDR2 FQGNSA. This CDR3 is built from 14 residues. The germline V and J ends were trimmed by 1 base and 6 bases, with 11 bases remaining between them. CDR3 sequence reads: CASSLGGAMDTQYF. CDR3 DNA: TGTGCCAGCAGCTTAGGGGGGGCTATGGATACGCAGTATTTT.

Here the CDR3 reads CASSVGTVNGFTDTQYF. In nucleotides, the CDR3 is TGTGCCAGCAGCGTAGGGACGGTTAACGGGTTCACAGATACGCAGTATTTT. This chain links TRBV9 with TRBJ2-3; no reliable D call. V was clipped by 0 bases and J by 2 bases, with 16 bases between them. This CDR3 is built from 17 residues. Germline V gene data show CDR1 as SGDLS and CDR2 as YYNGEE.

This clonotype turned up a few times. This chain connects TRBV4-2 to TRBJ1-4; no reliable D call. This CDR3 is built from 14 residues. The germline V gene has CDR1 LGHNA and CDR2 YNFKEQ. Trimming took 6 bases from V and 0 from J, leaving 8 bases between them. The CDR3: CASRKVSTNEKLFF. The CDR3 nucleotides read TGTGCCAGCAGAAAGGTTTCAACTAATGAAAAACTGTTTTTT.

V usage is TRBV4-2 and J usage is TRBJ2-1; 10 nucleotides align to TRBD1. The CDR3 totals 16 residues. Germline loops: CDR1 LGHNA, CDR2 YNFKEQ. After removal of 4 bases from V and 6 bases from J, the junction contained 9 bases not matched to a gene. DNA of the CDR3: TGTGCCAGCAGCCGTGGGACAGGACAGGGGGGCAATGAGCAGTTCTTC. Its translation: CASSRGTGQGGNEQFF.

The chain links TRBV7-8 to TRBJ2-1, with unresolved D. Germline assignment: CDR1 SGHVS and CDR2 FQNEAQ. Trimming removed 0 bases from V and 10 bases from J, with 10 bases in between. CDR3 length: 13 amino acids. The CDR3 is CASSLALRAEQFF. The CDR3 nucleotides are TGTGCCAGCAGCTTAGCGCTTCGAGCGGAGCAGTTCTTC.

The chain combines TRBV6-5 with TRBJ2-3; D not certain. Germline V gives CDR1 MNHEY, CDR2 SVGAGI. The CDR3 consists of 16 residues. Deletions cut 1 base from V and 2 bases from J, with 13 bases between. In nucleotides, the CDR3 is TGTGCCAGCAGTTACTTCGGGCCCGATGACACAGATACGCAGTATTTT. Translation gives CASSYFGPDDTDTQYF.

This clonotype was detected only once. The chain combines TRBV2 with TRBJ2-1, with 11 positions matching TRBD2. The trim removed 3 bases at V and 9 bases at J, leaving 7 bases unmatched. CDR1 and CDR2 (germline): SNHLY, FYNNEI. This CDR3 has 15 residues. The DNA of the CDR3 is TGTGCCAGCAGTGAGGGACTAGCGGCCCAGAGTGAGCAGTTCTTC. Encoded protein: CASSEGLAAQSEQFF.